The clone carrying this T cell receptor (beta chain) has at least ten counts. Antigen: not known. This record belongs to a study of T cells in Graves' hyperthyroidism and ophthalmopathy. Study context: Peripheral blood specimens were obtained at initial diagnosis, prior to any treatment. Study conclusions and caveats: Most thyroid clonotypes that were expanded above 0.001 also turned up in blood.

Amplification yielded TCR beta CDR3 regions, with RNA transcripts as the source. First-round RT-PCR with HTBI primers amplified the TCR CDR3 region. Using its own MiXCR run on the multiplex PCR reads, TCRdb lists one record per CDR3 protein. The data show hundreds of thousands of distinct CDR3 sequences, with about 16% seen just once and 2.5% to 4% held by the top ten. Germline CDR1 and CDR2: SQVTM and ANQGSEA. Losses at the gene ends were 6 bases for V and 9 bases for J; bases not matched to a gene: 8. The CDR3 consists of 12 residues. Extraction of PBMCs used 8 to 10 ml of fresh peripheral blood. The sample was blood. The chain joins TRBV29-1 to TRBJ2-1; 7 bases map to TRBD2. The TCR originated in a woman aged 40 to 50 with Graves' ophthalmopathy. This CDR3 reads CSVLSSGIEQFF. CDR3 sequence (DNA): TGCAGCGTACTTTCCAGCGGGATTGAGCAGTTCTTC.